The sequence of this T cell receptor (beta chain) was determined in a study of T cell responses to AZD1222 COVID-19 vaccine. Between the trimmed V and J ends, which lost 5 bases and 5 bases, there was a span of 13 bases. Germline CDR1 reads WNHNN; CDR2 reads SYGVQD (reference sequence). The length of the CDR3 is 14 residues. Libraries were prepared by immunoSEQ multiplex PCR; TCRdb keeps only in-frame clonotypes and omits some of them. Of 150,000 to 160,000 clones in the sample, 70% to 90% are singletons; the top ten hold 5.5% to 6%. The sequence came from an adult in good health. V and J are TRBV10-1 and TRBJ2-1; D possibly corresponds to TRBD2 (5 bases). Sequences were derived from peripheral blood, sampled on day 0 of MenACWY control vaccination. CDR3 loop: CASSRTSLDNEQFF. The CDR3 bases are TGCGCCAGCAGTCGGACTTCCCTCGACAATGAGCAGTTCTTC.